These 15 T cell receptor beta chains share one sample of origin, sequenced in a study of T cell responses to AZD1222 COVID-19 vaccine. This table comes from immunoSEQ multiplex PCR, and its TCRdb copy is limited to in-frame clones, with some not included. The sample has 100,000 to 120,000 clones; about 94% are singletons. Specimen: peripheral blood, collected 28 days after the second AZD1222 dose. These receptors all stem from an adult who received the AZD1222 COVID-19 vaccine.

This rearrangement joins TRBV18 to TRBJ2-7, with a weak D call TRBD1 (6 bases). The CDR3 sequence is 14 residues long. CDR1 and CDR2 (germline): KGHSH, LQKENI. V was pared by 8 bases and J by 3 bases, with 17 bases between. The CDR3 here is CASPPRDTLYEQYF. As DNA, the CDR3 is TGTGCCAGCCCGCCCCGGGACACTCTCTACGAGCAGTACTTC.

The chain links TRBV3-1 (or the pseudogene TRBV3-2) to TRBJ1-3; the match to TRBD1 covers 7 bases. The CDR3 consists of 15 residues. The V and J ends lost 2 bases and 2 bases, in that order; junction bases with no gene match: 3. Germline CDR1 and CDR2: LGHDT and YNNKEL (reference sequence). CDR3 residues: CASSQFTGAGNTIYF. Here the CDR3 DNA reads TGTGCCAGCAGCCAATTCACAGGGGCTGGAAACACCATATATTTT.

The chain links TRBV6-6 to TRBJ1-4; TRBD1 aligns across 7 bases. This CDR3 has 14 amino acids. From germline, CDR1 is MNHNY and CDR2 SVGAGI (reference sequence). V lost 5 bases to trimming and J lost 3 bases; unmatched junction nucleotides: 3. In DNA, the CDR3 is TGTGCCAGCAGTCGTGGGACAGCTAATGAAAAACTGTTTTTT. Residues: CASSRGTANEKLFF.

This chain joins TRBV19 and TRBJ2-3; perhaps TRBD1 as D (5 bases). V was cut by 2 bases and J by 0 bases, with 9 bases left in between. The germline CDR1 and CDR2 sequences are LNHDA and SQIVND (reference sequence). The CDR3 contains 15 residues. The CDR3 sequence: CASSIIDSSTDTQYF. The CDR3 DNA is TGTGCCAGTAGTATAATTGACAGTAGCACAGATACGCAGTATTTT.

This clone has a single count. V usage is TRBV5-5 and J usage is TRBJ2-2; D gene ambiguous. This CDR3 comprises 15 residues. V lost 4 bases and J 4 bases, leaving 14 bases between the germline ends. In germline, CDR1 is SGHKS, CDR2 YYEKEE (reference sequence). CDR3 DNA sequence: TGTGCCAGCAGCCGGGCCCTAGTTCCCACCGGGGAGCTGTTTTTT. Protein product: CASSRALVPTGELFF.

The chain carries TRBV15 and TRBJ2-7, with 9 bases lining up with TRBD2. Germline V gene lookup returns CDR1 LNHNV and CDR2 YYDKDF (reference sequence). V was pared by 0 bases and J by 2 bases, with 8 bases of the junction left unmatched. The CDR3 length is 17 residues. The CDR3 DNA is TGTGCCACCAGCAGAGAATTCGGCGGGAGGGGGGCCTACGAGCAGTACTTC. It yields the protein CATSREFGGRGAYEQYF.

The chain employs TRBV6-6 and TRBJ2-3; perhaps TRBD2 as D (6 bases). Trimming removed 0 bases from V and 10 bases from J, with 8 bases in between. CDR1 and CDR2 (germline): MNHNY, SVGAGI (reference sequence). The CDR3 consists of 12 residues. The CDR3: CASSYSSGAQYF. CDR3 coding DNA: TGTGCCAGCAGTTACTCGTCGGGGGCGCAGTATTTT.

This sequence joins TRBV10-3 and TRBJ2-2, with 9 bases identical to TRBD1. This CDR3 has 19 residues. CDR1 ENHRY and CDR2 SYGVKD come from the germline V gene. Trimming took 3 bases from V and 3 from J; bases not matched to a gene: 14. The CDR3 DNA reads TGTGCCATCAGTGACGTTTCGGGACAGGGCAGGGGTGACACCGGGGAGCTGTTTTTT. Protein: CAISDVSGQGRGDTGELFF.

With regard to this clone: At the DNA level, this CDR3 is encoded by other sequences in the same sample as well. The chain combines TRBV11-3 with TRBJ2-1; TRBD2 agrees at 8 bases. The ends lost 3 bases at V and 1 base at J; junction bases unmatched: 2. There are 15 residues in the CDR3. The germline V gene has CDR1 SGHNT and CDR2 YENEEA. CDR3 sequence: CASSLLAGSYNEQFF. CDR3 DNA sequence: TGTGCCAGCAGCTTGTTAGCGGGGTCCTACAATGAGCAGTTCTTC.

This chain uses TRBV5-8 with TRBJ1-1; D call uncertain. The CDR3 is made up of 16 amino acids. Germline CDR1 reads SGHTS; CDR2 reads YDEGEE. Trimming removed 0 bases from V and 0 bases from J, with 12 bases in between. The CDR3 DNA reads TGTGCCAGCAGCTTGGGTTGGCAGCCTATGAACACTGAAGCTTTCTTT. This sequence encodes CASSLGWQPMNTEAFF.

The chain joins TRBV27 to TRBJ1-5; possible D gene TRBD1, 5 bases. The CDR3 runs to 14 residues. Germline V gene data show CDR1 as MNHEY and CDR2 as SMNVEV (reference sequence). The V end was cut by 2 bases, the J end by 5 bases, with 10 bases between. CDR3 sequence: CASSLLGTDQPQHF. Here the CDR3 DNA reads TGTGCCAGCAGTTTACTGGGGACGGATCAGCCCCAGCATTTT.

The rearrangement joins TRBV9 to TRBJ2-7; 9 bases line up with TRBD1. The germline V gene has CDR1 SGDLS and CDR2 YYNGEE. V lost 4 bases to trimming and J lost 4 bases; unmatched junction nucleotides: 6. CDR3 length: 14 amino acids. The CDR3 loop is CASSPRDRDYEQYF. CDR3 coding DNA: TGTGCCAGCAGCCCGAGGGACAGGGATTACGAGCAGTACTTC.

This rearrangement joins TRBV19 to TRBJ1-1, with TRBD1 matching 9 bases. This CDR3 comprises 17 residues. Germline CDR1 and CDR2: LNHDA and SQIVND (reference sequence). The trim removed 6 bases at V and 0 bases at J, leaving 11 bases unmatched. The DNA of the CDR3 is TGTGCCAGTAGCAGGGGACAGGGTCTATTTCTGAACACTGAAGCTTTCTTT. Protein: CASSRGQGLFLNTEAFF. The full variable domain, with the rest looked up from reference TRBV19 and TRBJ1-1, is DGGITQSPKYLFRKEGQNVTLSCEQNLNHDAMYWYRQDPGQGLRLIYYSQIVNDFQKGDIAEGYSVSREKKESFPLTVTSAQKNPTAFYLCASSRGQGLFLNTEAFFGQGTRLTVV.

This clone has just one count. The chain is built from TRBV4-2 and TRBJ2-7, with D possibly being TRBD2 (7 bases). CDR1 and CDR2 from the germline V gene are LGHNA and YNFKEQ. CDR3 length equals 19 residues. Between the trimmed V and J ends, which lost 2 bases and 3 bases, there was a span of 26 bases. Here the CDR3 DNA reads TGTGCCAGCAGCCAATCACTAAGTTTAGGGGGGGCTTTGGGCTACGAGCAGTACTTC. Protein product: CASSQSLSLGGALGYEQYF.

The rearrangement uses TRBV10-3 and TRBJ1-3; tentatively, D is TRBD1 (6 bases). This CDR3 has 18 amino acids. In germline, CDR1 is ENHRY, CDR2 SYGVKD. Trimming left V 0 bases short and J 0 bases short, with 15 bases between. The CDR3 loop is CAISESGAGDRSGNTIYF. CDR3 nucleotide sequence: TGTGCCATCAGTGAGTCAGGGGCAGGGGACCGCTCTGGAAACACCATATATTTT.